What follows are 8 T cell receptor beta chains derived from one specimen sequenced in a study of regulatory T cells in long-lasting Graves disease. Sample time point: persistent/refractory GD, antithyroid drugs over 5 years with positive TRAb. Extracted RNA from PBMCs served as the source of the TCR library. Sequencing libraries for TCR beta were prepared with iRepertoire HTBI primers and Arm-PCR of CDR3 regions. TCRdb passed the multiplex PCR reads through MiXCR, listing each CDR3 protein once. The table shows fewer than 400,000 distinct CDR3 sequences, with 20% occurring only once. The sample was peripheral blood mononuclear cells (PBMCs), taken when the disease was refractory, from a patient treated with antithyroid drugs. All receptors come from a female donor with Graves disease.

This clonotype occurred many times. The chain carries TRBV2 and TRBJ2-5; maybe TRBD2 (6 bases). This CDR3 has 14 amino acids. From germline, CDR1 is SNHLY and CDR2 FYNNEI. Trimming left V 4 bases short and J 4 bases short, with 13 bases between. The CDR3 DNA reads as TGTGCCAGCAGTGTCGGGAGCCTGGCAGAGACCCAGTACTTC. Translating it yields CASSVGSLAETQYF.

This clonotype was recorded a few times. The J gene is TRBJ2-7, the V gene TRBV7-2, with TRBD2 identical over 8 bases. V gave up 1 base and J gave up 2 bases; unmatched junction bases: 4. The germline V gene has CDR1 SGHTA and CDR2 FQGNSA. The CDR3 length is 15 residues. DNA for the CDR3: TGTGCCAGCAGCTTAGGAGCGGGAGCTCCCTACGAGCAGTACTTC. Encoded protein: CASSLGAGAPYEQYF.

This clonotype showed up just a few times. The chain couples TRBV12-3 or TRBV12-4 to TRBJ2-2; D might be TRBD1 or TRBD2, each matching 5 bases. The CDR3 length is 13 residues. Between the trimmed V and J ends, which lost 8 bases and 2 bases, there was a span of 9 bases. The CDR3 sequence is CASRDVNTGELFF. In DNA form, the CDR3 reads TGTGCCAGCCGGGACGTAAACACCGGGGAGCTGTTTTTT.

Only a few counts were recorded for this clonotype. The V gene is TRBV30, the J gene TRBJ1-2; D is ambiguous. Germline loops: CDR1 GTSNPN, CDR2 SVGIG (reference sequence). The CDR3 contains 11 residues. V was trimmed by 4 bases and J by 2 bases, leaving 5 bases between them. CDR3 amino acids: CAWNGNYGYTF. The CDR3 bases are TGTGCCTGGAACGGAAACTATGGCTACACCTTC.

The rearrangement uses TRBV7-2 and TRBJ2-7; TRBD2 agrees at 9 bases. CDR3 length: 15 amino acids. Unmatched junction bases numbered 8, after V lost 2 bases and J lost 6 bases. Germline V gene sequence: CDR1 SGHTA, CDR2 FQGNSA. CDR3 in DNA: TGTGCCAGCAGCTTAATGGTAGCGGGAGTGGGCGAGCAGTACTTC. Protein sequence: CASSLMVAGVGEQYF. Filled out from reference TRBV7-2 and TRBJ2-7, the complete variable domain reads GAGVSQSPSNKVTEKGKDVELRCDPISGHTALYWYRQSLGQGLEFLIYFQGNSAPDKSGLPSDRFSAERTGGSVSTLTIQRTQQEDSAVYLCASSLMVAGVGEQYFGPGTRLTVT.

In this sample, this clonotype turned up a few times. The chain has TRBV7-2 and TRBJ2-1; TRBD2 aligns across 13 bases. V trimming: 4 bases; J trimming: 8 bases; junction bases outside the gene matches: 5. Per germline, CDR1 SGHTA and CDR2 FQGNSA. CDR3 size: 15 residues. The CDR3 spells CASSSGLAGRDEQFF. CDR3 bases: TGTGCCAGCAGCTCGGGACTAGCGGGAAGGGATGAGCAGTTCTTC.

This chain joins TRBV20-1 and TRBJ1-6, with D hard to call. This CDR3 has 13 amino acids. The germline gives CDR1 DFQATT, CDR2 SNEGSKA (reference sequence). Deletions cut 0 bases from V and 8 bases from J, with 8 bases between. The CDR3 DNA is TGCAGTGCTAGAGATCTAGGTGATTCACCCCTCCACTTT. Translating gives CSARDLGDSPLHF.

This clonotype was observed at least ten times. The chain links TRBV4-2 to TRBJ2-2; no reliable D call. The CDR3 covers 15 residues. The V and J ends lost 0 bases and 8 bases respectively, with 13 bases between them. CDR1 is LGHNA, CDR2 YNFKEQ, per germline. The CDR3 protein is CASSQDGPERGELFF. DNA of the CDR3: TGTGCCAGCAGCCAAGATGGTCCCGAGAGGGGGGAGCTGTTTTTT.